A selection of T cell receptor beta chains follows, all from one sample in a study of T cell responses to AZD1222 COVID-19 vaccine. Here immunoSEQ multiplex PCR was the method, and the copy in TCRdb shows in-frame clones only, minus some. The table has some 150,000 clones, 88% seen once. The sample consisted of peripheral blood, taken on day 0 of AZD1222 vaccination. Every receptor here comes from an adult in good health. CDR3s include the opening cysteine and the closing phenylalanine or tryptophan. D genes are given only for firm matches. For some rows the clone size is stated as once, few or many, or as a class when expanded; others skip it.

J gene: TRBJ1-5; CDR3 length: 15; V gene: TRBV7-2; clone size: NA; D gene: NA; CDR3 protein: CASSLNTLSNQPQHF; CDR3 DNA: TGTGCCAGCAGCCTAAACACACTAAGCAATCAGCCCCAGCATTTT
J gene: TRBJ2-1; CDR3 length: 10; V gene: TRBV20-1; clone size: once; D gene: NA; CDR3 protein: CSAAGNEQFF; CDR3 DNA: TGCAGTGCGGCGGGCAATGAGCAGTTCTTC
J gene: TRBJ1-5; CDR3 length: 17; V gene: TRBV28; clone size: NA; D gene: NA; CDR3 protein: CASSPQGSRERNQPQHF; CDR3 DNA: TGTGCCAGCAGTCCCCAAGGCTCCAGGGAGCGCAATCAGCCCCAGCATTTT
J gene: TRBJ1-6; CDR3 length: 14; V gene: TRBV6-5; clone size: NA; D gene: NA; CDR3 protein: CASSYGGLSSPLHF; CDR3 DNA: TGTGCCAGCAGTTACGGGGGGCTTTCTTCACCCCTCCACTTT
J gene: TRBJ2-7; CDR3 length: 11; V gene: TRBV6-5; clone size: NA; D gene: NA; CDR3 protein: CASRAGRGWYF; CDR3 DNA: TGTGCCAGCAGAGCCGGGCGAGGGTGGTACTTC
J gene: TRBJ2-7; CDR3 length: 14; V gene: TRBV29-1; clone size: NA; D gene: TRBD2; CDR3 protein: CSAKLYSGEVEQYF; CDR3 DNA: TGCAGCGCTAAACTATATAGCGGGGAGGTTGAGCAGTACTTC
J gene: TRBJ2-7; CDR3 length: 14; V gene: TRBV5-1; clone size: NA; D gene: TRBD1; CDR3 protein: CASSLTGGGYEQYF; CDR3 DNA: TGCGCCAGCAGCTTGACAGGGGGAGGTTACGAGCAGTACTTC
J gene: TRBJ2-3; CDR3 length: 16; V gene: TRBV19; clone size: NA; D gene: NA; CDR3 protein: CASSIASGSSTDTQYF; CDR3 DNA: TGTGCCAGTAGTATAGCTTCCGGTTCTAGCACAGATACGCAGTATTTT
J gene: TRBJ1-2; CDR3 length: 15; V gene: TRBV5-1; clone size: NA; D gene: NA; CDR3 protein: CASSLAVSANYGYTF; CDR3 DNA: TGCGCCAGCAGCTTGGCCGTATCAGCTAACTATGGCTACACCTTC
J gene: TRBJ1-3; CDR3 length: 12; V gene: TRBV3-1/TRBV3-2; clone size: NA; D gene: TRBD1; CDR3 protein: CATTGAGNTIYF; CDR3 DNA: TGTGCCACCACAGGGGCTGGAAACACCATATATTTT
J gene: TRBJ2-3; CDR3 length: 14; V gene: TRBV6-5; clone size: NA; D gene: NA; CDR3 protein: CASSYRQSTDTQYF; CDR3 DNA: TGTGCCAGCAGTTACAGGCAGAGCACAGATACGCAGTATTTT
J gene: TRBJ2-5; CDR3 length: 11; V gene: TRBV5-4; clone size: NA; D gene: NA; CDR3 protein: CASNLAETQYF; CDR3 DNA: TGTGCCAGCAACTTGGCTGAGACCCAGTACTTC
J gene: TRBJ2-7; CDR3 length: 13; V gene: TRBV9; clone size: NA; D gene: NA; CDR3 protein: CASSVGSGNEQYF; CDR3 DNA: TGTGCCAGCAGCGTAGGGTCAGGCAACGAGCAGTACTTC
J gene: TRBJ1-4; CDR3 length: 15; V gene: TRBV7-2; clone size: NA; D gene: NA; CDR3 protein: CASSLSGHGGEKLFF; CDR3 DNA: TGTGCCAGCAGCTTATCCGGACACGGGGGGGAAAAACTGTTTTTT
J gene: TRBJ2-7; CDR3 length: 14; V gene: TRBV6-5; clone size: NA; D gene: TRBD2; CDR3 protein: CASGLAGGAYEQYF; CDR3 DNA: TGTGCCAGCGGCCTAGCGGGGGGGGCATACGAGCAGTACTTC
J gene: TRBJ1-4; CDR3 length: 14; V gene: TRBV9; clone size: NA; D gene: TRBD1; CDR3 protein: CASSPTGRNEKLFF; CDR3 DNA: TGTGCCAGCAGCCCGACAGGGCGTAATGAAAAACTGTTTTTT
J gene: TRBJ1-1; CDR3 length: 15; V gene: TRBV9; clone size: NA; D gene: NA; CDR3 protein: CASSVGGSTWTEAFF; CDR3 DNA: TGTGCCAGCAGCGTAGGTGGGAGCACGTGGACTGAAGCTTTCTTT
J gene: TRBJ2-7; CDR3 length: 15; V gene: TRBV18; clone size: NA; D gene: TRBD1; CDR3 protein: CASSLGQGITYEQYF; CDR3 DNA: TGTGCCAGCTCTCTCGGACAGGGGATAACCTACGAGCAGTACTTC
J gene: TRBJ1-6; CDR3 length: 14; V gene: TRBV4-2; clone size: NA; D gene: NA; CDR3 protein: CASSQRGPDSPLHF; CDR3 DNA: TGTGCCAGCAGCCAACGGGGACCGGATTCACCCCTCCACTTT
J gene: TRBJ2-7; CDR3 length: 11; V gene: TRBV3-1/TRBV3-2; clone size: NA; D gene: NA; CDR3 protein: CASSQSYEQYF; CDR3 DNA: TGTGCCAGCAGCCAATCTTACGAGCAGTACTTC
J gene: TRBJ2-1; CDR3 length: 19; V gene: TRBV11-2; clone size: NA; D gene: TRBD2; CDR3 protein: CASSLDSSVAGAIYNEQFF; CDR3 DNA: TGTGCCAGCAGCTTAGATTCTTCCGTAGCGGGGGCGATCTACAATGAGCAGTTCTTC
J gene: TRBJ2-7; CDR3 length: 15; V gene: TRBV7-7; clone size: once; D gene: TRBD1; CDR3 protein: CASSPGTGASYEQYF; CDR3 DNA: TGTGCCAGCAGCCCCGGGACAGGGGCCTCCTACGAGCAGTACTTC
J gene: TRBJ2-3; CDR3 length: 14; V gene: TRBV7-8; clone size: NA; D gene: TRBD2; CDR3 protein: CASTLAGGTDTQYF; CDR3 DNA: TGTGCCAGTACTCTAGCGGGGGGTACAGATACGCAGTATTTT
J gene: TRBJ1-1; CDR3 length: 12; V gene: TRBV30; clone size: NA; D gene: NA; CDR3 protein: CAWSKSLGEAFF; CDR3 DNA: TGTGCCTGGAGTAAGTCCCTAGGCGAAGCTTTCTTT
J gene: TRBJ1-5; CDR3 length: 16; V gene: TRBV7-8; clone size: once; D gene: TRBD1; CDR3 protein: CASSLRTGLGNQPQHF; CDR3 DNA: TGTGCCAGCAGTTTACGGACAGGGCTAGGCAATCAGCCCCAGCATTTT
J gene: TRBJ1-1; CDR3 length: 17; V gene: TRBV6-2/TRBV6-3; clone size: once; D gene: TRBD1; CDR3 protein: CASSYSGTVSLNTEAFF; CDR3 DNA: TGTGCCAGCAGTTACTCGGGGACAGTCAGTTTGAACACTGAAGCTTTCTTT
J gene: TRBJ2-7; CDR3 length: 14; V gene: TRBV6-2/TRBV6-3; clone size: NA; D gene: NA; CDR3 protein: CASSPRTNSYEQYF; CDR3 DNA: TGTGCCAGCAGTCCGAGAACCAACTCCTACGAGCAGTACTTC
J gene: TRBJ2-2; CDR3 length: 14; V gene: TRBV3-1/TRBV3-2; clone size: NA; D gene: NA; CDR3 protein: CASSPSTGPGELFF; CDR3 DNA: TGTGCCAGCAGCCCAAGTACAGGGCCCGGGGAGCTGTTTTTT
J gene: TRBJ2-5; CDR3 length: 15; V gene: TRBV7-6; clone size: NA; D gene: TRBD1; CDR3 protein: CASSLMTGRGETQYF; CDR3 DNA: TGTGCCAGCAGCTTAATGACAGGGAGAGGGGAGACCCAGTACTTC
J gene: TRBJ2-7; CDR3 length: 15; V gene: TRBV3-1/TRBV3-2; clone size: NA; D gene: TRBD2; CDR3 protein: CASSRPTSGYYEQYF; CDR3 DNA: TGTGCCAGCAGCCGCCCGACTAGCGGATACTACGAGCAGTACTTC
J gene: TRBJ2-6; CDR3 length: 18; V gene: TRBV19; clone size: NA; D gene: NA; CDR3 protein: CASSRYRGDGSGANVLTF; CDR3 DNA: TGTGCCAGTAGTAGGTATCGGGGTGACGGCTCTGGGGCCAACGTCCTGACTTTC
J gene: TRBJ1-2; CDR3 length: 14; V gene: TRBV5-8; clone size: NA; D gene: TRBD1; CDR3 protein: CASSLGQGSIGYTF; CDR3 DNA: TGTGCCAGCAGCTTGGGACAGGGTTCGATCGGCTACACCTTC
J gene: TRBJ2-7; CDR3 length: 15; V gene: TRBV18; clone size: NA; D gene: TRBD1; CDR3 protein: CASSLNGQGPYEQYF; CDR3 DNA: TGTGCCAGCTCACTAAACGGACAGGGCCCTTACGAGCAGTACTTC
J gene: TRBJ1-4; CDR3 length: 13; V gene: TRBV7-6; clone size: NA; D gene: NA; CDR3 protein: CASSFQDNEKLFF; CDR3 DNA: TGTGCCAGCAGCTTCCAGGATAATGAAAAACTGTTTTTT
J gene: TRBJ1-6; CDR3 length: 15; V gene: TRBV28; clone size: NA; D gene: NA; CDR3 protein: CASSPPGEQNSPLHF; CDR3 DNA: TGTGCCAGCAGCCCCCCGGGGGAACAAAATTCACCCCTCCACTTT
J gene: TRBJ1-5; CDR3 length: 12; V gene: TRBV19; clone size: NA; D gene: NA; CDR3 protein: CASSITESTQHF; CDR3 DNA: TGTGCCAGTAGTATTACTGAAAGTACCCAGCATTTT
J gene: TRBJ2-7; CDR3 length: 13; V gene: TRBV3-1/TRBV3-2; clone size: NA; D gene: NA; CDR3 protein: CASSRTGGGEQYF; CDR3 DNA: TGTGCCAGCAGCCGGACGGGGGGCGGCGAGCAGTACTTC
J gene: TRBJ1-1; CDR3 length: 13; V gene: TRBV7-2; clone size: NA; D gene: TRBD1; CDR3 protein: CASSRTGTTEAFF; CDR3 DNA: TGTGCCAGCAGTCGGACAGGGACCACTGAAGCTTTCTTT
J gene: TRBJ2-7; CDR3 length: 15; V gene: TRBV16; clone size: NA; D gene: TRBD1; CDR3 protein: CASSPRTGILYEQYF; CDR3 DNA: TGTGCCAGCAGCCCTAGGACAGGGATTCTTTACGAGCAGTACTTC
J gene: TRBJ1-6; CDR3 length: 17; V gene: TRBV4-1; clone size: few; D gene: TRBD1; CDR3 protein: CASSQVGQAKGHSPLHF; CDR3 DNA: TGCGCCAGCAGCCAAGTTGGACAGGCCAAAGGCCATTCACCCCTCCACTTT
J gene: TRBJ2-5; CDR3 length: 16; V gene: TRBV7-6; clone size: NA; D gene: TRBD2; CDR3 protein: CASSPNRGGAGETQYF; CDR3 DNA: TGTGCCAGCAGCCCAAACCGCGGGGGGGCCGGAGAGACCCAGTACTTC
J gene: TRBJ1-1; CDR3 length: 16; V gene: TRBV5-1; clone size: NA; D gene: NA; CDR3 protein: CASSFIQNGQNTEAFF; CDR3 DNA: TGCGCCAGCAGCTTTATCCAGAATGGCCAGAACACTGAAGCTTTCTTT
J gene: TRBJ1-4; CDR3 length: 15; V gene: TRBV7-8; clone size: NA; D gene: NA; CDR3 protein: CASSPRGLRGEKLFF; CDR3 DNA: TGTGCCAGCAGCCCAAGGGGCCTCCGGGGGGAAAAACTGTTTTTT
J gene: TRBJ2-2; CDR3 length: 13; V gene: TRBV12-3/TRBV12-4; clone size: NA; D gene: NA; CDR3 protein: CASSFRLSGELFF; CDR3 DNA: TGTGCCAGCAGTTTCCGCCTTTCAGGGGAGCTGTTTTTT
J gene: TRBJ1-1; CDR3 length: 13; V gene: TRBV12-3/TRBV12-4; clone size: NA; D gene: TRBD1; CDR3 protein: CASSLVDRGEAFF; CDR3 DNA: TGTGCCAGCAGTTTAGTAGACAGGGGTGAAGCTTTCTTT